The 32 T cell receptor beta chains below all came from one sample that was sequenced in a study of PD-1 blockade in classical Hodgkin lymphoma. The table came from immunoSEQ multiplex PCR; TCRdb's copy has only in-frame clones and leaves some out. The repertoire holds some 96,000 clones, with 80% to 90% as singletons. Exposure to brentuximab vedotin varied, and each patient had relapsed following autologous stem cell transplantation. The source material was peripheral blood mononuclear cells (PBMCs), sampled before the second cycle of nivolumab. All receptors come from a human donor with classical Hodgkin lymphoma.

The CDR3 protein is CSVRAPGRGGEQYF. The CDR3 DNA follows: TGCAGCGTTCGGGCACCCGGGCGGGGGGGAGAGCAGTACTTC. V usage is TRBV29-1 and J usage is TRBJ2-7, with TRBD2 identical over 9 bases. Germline V gene lookup returns CDR1 SQVTM and CDR2 ANQGSEA. V lost 5 bases and J lost 7; bases outside the gene matches: 12. This CDR3 is 14 amino acids long.

In this sample, this clone turned up once. V gene TRBV28 combines with J gene TRBJ2-2; TRBD2 matches 7 bases. Germline CDR1 reads MDHEN; CDR2 reads SYDVKM. The CDR3 sequence is 15 residues long. Unmatched junction bases numbered 7, after V lost 6 bases and J lost 3 bases. The CDR3 spells CASSHGEGHTGELFF. As DNA, the CDR3 is TGTGCCAGCAGCCACGGGGAGGGTCACACCGGGGAGCTGTTTTTT.

The genes are TRBV16 and TRBJ2-5; no clear D gene. This CDR3 has 15 amino acids. V dropped 4 bases and J dropped 5 bases, with 17 bases sitting between them. Germline V lookup: CDR1 KGHSY, CDR2 FQNENV. The CDR3 reads CASSPLLATEETQYF. The CDR3 DNA reads TGTGCCAGCAGCCCCCTCCTGGCCACCGAGGAGACCCAGTACTTC.

The chain employs TRBV5-1 and TRBJ2-3, with a possible D match to TRBD1 (6 bases). Trimming stripped 3 bases from V and 6 bases from J, with 17 bases between. The germline gives CDR1 SGHRS, CDR2 YFSETQ. This CDR3 contains 15 residues. The DNA for the CDR3 is TGCGCCAGCAGCTCCTACTCCACTCAGGGGGATACGCAGTATTTT. Translating gives CASSSYSTQGDTQYF.

V is TRBV15 and J is TRBJ1-2; 7 bases match TRBD1. The CDR3 runs 14 residues. The germline gives CDR1 LNHNV, CDR2 YYDKDF (reference sequence). Trimming at V came to 0 bases and at J to 7 bases, leaving 5 bases not matched to a gene. CDR3 protein: CATSRDRGLAGYTF. In nucleotides, the CDR3 is TGTGCCACCAGCAGAGACAGGGGGTTAGCTGGCTACACCTTC.

V usage is TRBV5-5 and J usage is TRBJ1-2; TRBD1 is a possible D gene (6 bases). Germline V gene data show CDR1 as SGHKS and CDR2 as YYEKEE (reference sequence). Trimming stripped 2 bases from V and 4 bases from J, with 15 bases between. This CDR3 is built from 15 residues. The CDR3 protein is CASSFPRGGVYGYTF. In DNA form, the CDR3 reads TGTGCCAGCAGCTTCCCCCGGGGGGGCGTCTATGGCTACACCTTC.

The chain couples TRBV28 to TRBJ2-3; no reliable D call. CDR1 and CDR2 from the germline V gene are MDHEN and SYDVKM. The V end lost 5 bases, the J end lost 1 base, and 10 bases lay between the germline ends. The CDR3 extends over 14 amino acids. CDR3 amino acids: CASSSTFGTDTQYF. The CDR3 DNA sequence: TGTGCCAGCAGTAGTACCTTTGGCACAGATACGCAGTATTTT. The whole variable domain, filled in from reference TRBV28 and TRBJ2-3, reads DVKVTQSSRYLVKRTGEKVFLECVQDMDHENMFWYRQDPGLGLRLIYFSYDVKMKEKGDIPEGYSVSREKKERFSLILESASTNQTSMYLCASSSTFGTDTQYFGPGTRLTVL.

The CDR3 region is CASSDSGGGGYTF. For the CDR3, the DNA is TGCGCCAGCAGTGATTCAGGGGGCGGTGGCTACACCTTC. V gene TRBV10-1 combines with J gene TRBJ1-2; 8 nucleotides agree with TRBD1. With 3 bases clipped from V and 7 bases from J, the junction kept 4 bases outside the gene matches. Germline V gene data show CDR1 as WNHNN and CDR2 as SYGVQD (reference sequence). The CDR3 runs 13 residues.

The chain couples TRBV5-1 to TRBJ1-2; tentative D call: TRBD1 (5 bases). This CDR3 contains 16 residues. Germline CDR1 SGHRS, CDR2 YFSETQ. Deletions cut 3 bases from V and 4 bases from J, with 19 bases between. Here the CDR3 DNA reads TGCGCCAGCAGCTCCACTCTCCATGGGGGACTCTATGGCTACACCTTC. This gives the protein CASSSTLHGGLYGYTF. Based on the CDR3 plus reference TRBV5-1 and TRBJ1-2, the full variable domain is KAGVTQTPRYLIKTRGQQVTLSCSPISGHRSVSWYQQTPGQGLQFLFEYFSETQRNKGNFPGRFSGRQFSNSRSEMNVSTLELGDSALYLCASSSTLHGGLYGYTFGSGTRLTVV.

V gene TRBV19 combines with J gene TRBJ2-3; 7 nucleotides line up with TRBD2. Germline V gene data show CDR1 as LNHDA and CDR2 as SQIVND (reference sequence). The CDR3 is made up of 15 amino acids. Trimming cost V 1 base and J 4 bases; bases outside gene matches: 5. The CDR3 DNA sequence: TGTGCCAGTAGTATAGGCGGGAGTCGCCCAGATACGCAGTATTTT. This sequence encodes CASSIGGSRPDTQYF.

The chain is built from TRBV11-1 and TRBJ2-7; TRBD2 matches at 9 bases. This CDR3 spans 14 amino acids. Germline-derived CDR1 and CDR2 are SGHAT and FQDESV (reference sequence). With 5 bases clipped from V and 6 bases from J, the junction kept 8 bases outside the gene matches. The CDR3 is CASSPLAGVAEQYF. The CDR3 nucleotides are TGTGCCAGCAGCCCTTTAGCGGGAGTTGCCGAGCAGTACTTC.

The V call is TRBV6-6, the J call TRBJ2-1; 7 bases are shared with TRBD1. The CDR3 sequence is 14 residues long. Trimming cost V 6 bases and J 5 bases; bases outside gene matches: 7. CDR1 is MNHNY, CDR2 SVGAGI, per germline (reference sequence). The CDR3 reads CASSRPGQNNEQFF. CDR3 DNA sequence: TGTGCCAGCAGCCGCCCGGGACAGAACAATGAGCAGTTCTTC.

Here the CDR3 DNA reads TGTGCCAGCAGCTTAGATATAGCTAGCGGGAGCGCCGGGGAGCTGTTTTTT. Amino acid sequence: CASSLDIASGSAGELFF. The chain is built from TRBV11-2 and TRBJ2-2; 10 positions agree with TRBD2. Germline V gene data show CDR1 as SGHAT and CDR2 as FQNNGV. The CDR3 runs to 17 residues. The V gene end was trimmed by 0 bases and the J gene end by 6 bases; junction bases not matched to a gene: 7.

This clone was seen a few times. The V gene is TRBV7-2, the J gene TRBJ2-1, with D uncertain. V dropped 2 bases and J dropped 7 bases, with 12 bases sitting between them. The germline CDR1 and CDR2 sequences are SGHTA and FQGNSA. This CDR3 spans 14 amino acids. CDR3 sequence (DNA): TGTGCCAGCAGCTTACAGTCTCCCGAGAATGAGCAGTTCTTC. Amino acids: CASSLQSPENEQFF.

The chain is built from TRBV7-2 and TRBJ2-7; TRBD2 agrees at 7 bases. The CDR3 loop spans 16 amino acids. Germline V gene lookup returns CDR1 SGHTA and CDR2 FQGNSA. Losses at the gene ends were 1 base for V and 2 bases for J; bases not matched to a gene: 8. In DNA form, the CDR3 reads TGTGCCAGCAGCTTAGGGGGGACTACGGTGACCTACGAGCAGTACTTC. Translated, it gives CASSLGGTTVTYEQYF.

The chain combines TRBV6-5 with TRBJ2-5; D tentatively reads TRBD1 or TRBD2 (5 bases each). CDR3 size: 15 residues. CDR1 is MNHEY and CDR2 is SVGAGI in the germline V gene. V was pared by 0 bases and J by 4 bases, with 12 bases between. The CDR3 DNA reads TGTGCCAGCAGTTACTCGGGGGTACCGCGAGAGACCCAGTACTTC. This gives the protein CASSYSGVPRETQYF.

CDR3 loop: CASSPRRTGANTEAFF. Here the CDR3 DNA reads TGTGCCAGCAGTCCCAGGAGGACCGGGGCGAACACTGAAGCTTTCTTT. This chain connects TRBV27 to TRBJ1-1; maybe TRBD1 (5 bases). The CDR3 covers 16 residues. Germline V CDR1 and CDR2: MNHEY, SMNVEV (reference sequence). Trimming took 5 bases from V and 1 from J, leaving 17 bases between them.

This clone was detected once. The V gene is TRBV6-5, the J gene TRBJ2-7; D remains ambiguous. Germline values: CDR1 MNHEY, CDR2 SVGAGI. The CDR3 consists of 12 residues. The V end was cut by 4 bases, the J end by 4 bases, with 8 bases between. The CDR3 sequence is CASSSRRYEQYF. Written as DNA, the CDR3 is TGTGCCAGCAGTTCCCGTAGGTACGAGCAGTACTTC.

V is TRBV29-1 and J is TRBJ2-1, with D possibly TRBD2 on 6 matching bases. CDR1 is SQVTM, CDR2 ANQGSEA, per germline. The length of the CDR3 is 14 residues. Trimming stripped 5 bases from V and 2 bases from J, with 13 bases between. In DNA form, the CDR3 reads TGCAGCGTTAAAGCGGGTACAGCCTACAATGAGCAGTTCTTC. This translates into CSVKAGTAYNEQFF.

This CDR3 is CASSSALGATSYEQYF. As DNA, the CDR3 is TGCGCCAGCAGCTCGGCCTTGGGGGCGACGTCCTACGAGCAGTACTTC. The chain joins TRBV5-1 to TRBJ2-7; perhaps TRBD1 as D (6 bases). V dropped 3 bases and J dropped 1 base, with 17 bases sitting between them. The germline gives CDR1 SGHRS, CDR2 YFSETQ. This CDR3 has 16 amino acids.

The chain combines TRBV19 with TRBJ1-4; maybe TRBD1 (5 bases). This CDR3 is 15 amino acids long. The ends were cut back, 3 bases at V and 3 bases at J, with 11 bases in the middle. Per germline, CDR1 LNHDA and CDR2 SQIVND (reference sequence). Here the CDR3 reads CASSIFQGANEKLFF. The CDR3 coding sequence is TGTGCCAGTAGTATCTTCCAGGGAGCTAATGAAAAACTGTTTTTT.

This CDR3 reads CASSPGTAPRIDTQYF. The DNA of the CDR3 is TGCGCCAGCAGCCCCGGGACAGCCCCCCGGATTGATACGCAGTATTTT. V and J are TRBV5-1 and TRBJ2-3; 7 bases match TRBD1. Germline-derived CDR1 and CDR2 are SGHRS and YFSETQ. The CDR3 runs 16 residues. The junction had 14 bases not matched to a gene; V was cut back by 4 bases and J by 6 bases. Combining the CDR3 with reference TRBV5-1 and TRBJ2-3 gives the whole variable domain KAGVTQTPRYLIKTRGQQVTLSCSPISGHRSVSWYQQTPGQGLQFLFEYFSETQRNKGNFPGRFSGRQFSNSRSEMNVSTLELGDSALYLCASSPGTAPRIDTQYFGPGTRLTVL.

V usage is TRBV7-3 and J usage is TRBJ2-3, with no clear D. V was pared by 2 bases and J by 2 bases, with 8 bases between. There are 14 residues in the CDR3. Germline-derived CDR1 and CDR2 are SGHTA and FQGTGA. This CDR3 is CASSLFGTTDTQYF. In DNA form, the CDR3 reads TGTGCCAGCAGCTTATTTGGCACCACAGATACGCAGTATTTT.

This rearrangement joins TRBV5-8 to TRBJ2-2; tentatively, D is TRBD2 (6 bases). The V end was cut by 7 bases, the J end by 4 bases, with 14 bases between. This CDR3 spans 14 amino acids. Looked up from germline, CDR1 is SGHTS and CDR2 is YDEGEE. CDR3 in DNA: TGTGCCAGCCAGAGACTAGGATCCACCGGGGAGCTGTTTTTT. The encoded protein is CASQRLGSTGELFF.

CDR3 nucleotide sequence: TGTGCCAGCAGCCGCCGAAAAACCCCTAGCGGGAGGGGCACAGATACGCAGTATTTT. This codes for CASSRRKTPSGRGTDTQYF. The V and J genes are TRBV7-9 and TRBJ2-3; 12 bases fit TRBD2. The ends lost 5 bases at V and 1 base at J; junction bases unmatched: 13. CDR1 is SEHNR and CDR2 is FQNEAQ in the germline V gene (reference sequence). The CDR3 has 19 amino acids. Full variable domain (remainder filled in from reference TRBV7-9 and TRBJ2-3): DTGVSQNPRHKITKRGQNVTFRCDPISEHNRLYWYRQTLGQGPEFLTYFQNEAQLEKSRLLSDRFSAERPKGSFSTLEIQRTEQGDSAMYLCASSRRKTPSGRGTDTQYFGPGTRLTVL.

The CDR3 sequence: CASSRGESSYNEQFF. CDR3 coding DNA: TGCGCCAGCAGCCGAGGAGAAAGCTCCTACAATGAGCAGTTCTTC. This sequence joins TRBV4-1 and TRBJ2-1; no definite D call. Germline CDR1 reads MGHRA; CDR2 reads YSYEKL. This CDR3 region has 15 residues. V was shortened by 4 bases and J by 0 bases, with 10 bases between the two germline ends.

This clone was observed a handful of times. The rearrangement links TRBV9 to TRBJ2-1; possible D gene TRBD1, 7 bases. Trimming took 3 bases from V and 8 from J, leaving 18 bases between them. The CDR3 spans 15 residues. Germline values: CDR1 SGDLS, CDR2 YYNGEE. CDR3 sequence: CASSAAGGRRDEQFF. As DNA, the CDR3 is TGTGCCAGCAGCGCGGCAGGGGGTAGGAGGGATGAGCAGTTCTTC.

This rearrangement joins TRBV18 to TRBJ1-5; a weak D match, TRBD1 (5 bases). The V and J ends lost 2 bases and 10 bases respectively, with 15 bases between them. The CDR3 has 14 amino acids. Germline-derived CDR1 and CDR2 are KGHSH and LQKENI. CDR3 sequence reads: CASSPNRFNEPQHF. The CDR3 region has the DNA TGTGCCAGCTCACCAAACAGGTTTAACGAACCCCAGCATTTT.

This chain connects TRBV4-3 to TRBJ2-7; TRBD1 matches 7 bases. Germline-derived CDR1 and CDR2 are LGHNA and YSLEER. The CDR3 covers 14 residues. V lost 5 bases and J lost 2; bases outside the gene matches: 6. The CDR3 reads CASSTQGPAYEQYF. DNA for the CDR3: TGCGCCAGCAGCACACAGGGGCCCGCCTACGAGCAGTACTTC.

The chain couples TRBV10-2 to TRBJ2-2; weak D call: TRBD1 (5 bases). This CDR3 has 14 residues. CDR1 is WSHSY and CDR2 is SAAADI in the germline V gene. Deletions cut 4 bases from V and 6 bases from J, with 12 bases between. The CDR3 spells CASSGRVEAGELFF. CDR3 nucleotides: TGCGCCAGCAGTGGCAGGGTGGAAGCCGGGGAGCTGTTTTTT.

The chain is built from TRBV5-5 and TRBJ2-7; D uncertain. Between the trimmed V and J ends, which lost 0 bases and 0 bases, there was a span of 13 bases. Germline V CDR1 and CDR2: SGHKS, YYEKEE (reference sequence). The CDR3 consists of 16 residues. For the CDR3, the DNA is TGTGCCAGCAGCTTGGAACCAGCCCGGAGCTCCTACGAGCAGTACTTC. Residues: CASSLEPARSSYEQYF.

This clone appeared a single time. The V and J genes are TRBV6-5 and TRBJ1-2; D uncertain. With 6 bases removed from V and 2 bases from J, the gap between germline ends came to 16 bases. CDR1 is MNHEY, CDR2 SVGAGI, per germline. The CDR3 is 15 residues long. The CDR3 coding sequence is TGTGCCAGCAGCTGGACGCCTATGGGAAACTATGGCTACACCTTC. Amino acid sequence: CASSWTPMGNYGYTF.